This TCR beta chain is from a study of tumor-infiltrating lymphocytes in primary liver carcinoma. Study as a whole: Patients' primary liver carcinoma was surgically resected.

Study-level results: Tumor top-250-clone fractions significantly exceeded those of blood (p = 0.039). Tumor-adjacent and tumor-blood pairs overlapped less than tumor region pairs did.

Blood RNA was derived from unsorted whole blood, and germline DNA was extracted too. Surgery was preceded by the collection of about 4 milliliters of peripheral blood. CDR1 and CDR2 (germline): SGHTA, FQGTGA. CDR3 size: 13 residues. Trimming pared 0 bases from V and 10 bases from J, leaving 7 bases between. About this clonotype itself: No antigen is known for it.

Researchers generated TCR beta cDNA from 500 to 600 ng of total RNA, relying on a constant-region primer. Sequencing libraries for TCR beta derived from three nested multiplex PCR rounds that used slightly modified ARM-PCR. Each of the first two PCR rounds ran roughly 9 cycles with TRBV1-TRBV30 forward and C-beta reverse primers. TCRdb independently ran MiXCR on the multiplex PCR reads; one entry per CDR3 protein. Among over 250,000 distinct CDR3 sequences listed, more than 55% were seen once. The sample comprised peripheral blood. The V gene is TRBV7-3, the J gene TRBJ1-6; no definite D call. The source is a woman aged 25 to 39 with primary liver carcinoma and hepatitis B virus infection. The CDR3 DNA reads as TGTGCCAGCAGCTTAACGGAGAAGTCACCCCTCCACTTT. Amino acids: CASSLTEKSPLHF.